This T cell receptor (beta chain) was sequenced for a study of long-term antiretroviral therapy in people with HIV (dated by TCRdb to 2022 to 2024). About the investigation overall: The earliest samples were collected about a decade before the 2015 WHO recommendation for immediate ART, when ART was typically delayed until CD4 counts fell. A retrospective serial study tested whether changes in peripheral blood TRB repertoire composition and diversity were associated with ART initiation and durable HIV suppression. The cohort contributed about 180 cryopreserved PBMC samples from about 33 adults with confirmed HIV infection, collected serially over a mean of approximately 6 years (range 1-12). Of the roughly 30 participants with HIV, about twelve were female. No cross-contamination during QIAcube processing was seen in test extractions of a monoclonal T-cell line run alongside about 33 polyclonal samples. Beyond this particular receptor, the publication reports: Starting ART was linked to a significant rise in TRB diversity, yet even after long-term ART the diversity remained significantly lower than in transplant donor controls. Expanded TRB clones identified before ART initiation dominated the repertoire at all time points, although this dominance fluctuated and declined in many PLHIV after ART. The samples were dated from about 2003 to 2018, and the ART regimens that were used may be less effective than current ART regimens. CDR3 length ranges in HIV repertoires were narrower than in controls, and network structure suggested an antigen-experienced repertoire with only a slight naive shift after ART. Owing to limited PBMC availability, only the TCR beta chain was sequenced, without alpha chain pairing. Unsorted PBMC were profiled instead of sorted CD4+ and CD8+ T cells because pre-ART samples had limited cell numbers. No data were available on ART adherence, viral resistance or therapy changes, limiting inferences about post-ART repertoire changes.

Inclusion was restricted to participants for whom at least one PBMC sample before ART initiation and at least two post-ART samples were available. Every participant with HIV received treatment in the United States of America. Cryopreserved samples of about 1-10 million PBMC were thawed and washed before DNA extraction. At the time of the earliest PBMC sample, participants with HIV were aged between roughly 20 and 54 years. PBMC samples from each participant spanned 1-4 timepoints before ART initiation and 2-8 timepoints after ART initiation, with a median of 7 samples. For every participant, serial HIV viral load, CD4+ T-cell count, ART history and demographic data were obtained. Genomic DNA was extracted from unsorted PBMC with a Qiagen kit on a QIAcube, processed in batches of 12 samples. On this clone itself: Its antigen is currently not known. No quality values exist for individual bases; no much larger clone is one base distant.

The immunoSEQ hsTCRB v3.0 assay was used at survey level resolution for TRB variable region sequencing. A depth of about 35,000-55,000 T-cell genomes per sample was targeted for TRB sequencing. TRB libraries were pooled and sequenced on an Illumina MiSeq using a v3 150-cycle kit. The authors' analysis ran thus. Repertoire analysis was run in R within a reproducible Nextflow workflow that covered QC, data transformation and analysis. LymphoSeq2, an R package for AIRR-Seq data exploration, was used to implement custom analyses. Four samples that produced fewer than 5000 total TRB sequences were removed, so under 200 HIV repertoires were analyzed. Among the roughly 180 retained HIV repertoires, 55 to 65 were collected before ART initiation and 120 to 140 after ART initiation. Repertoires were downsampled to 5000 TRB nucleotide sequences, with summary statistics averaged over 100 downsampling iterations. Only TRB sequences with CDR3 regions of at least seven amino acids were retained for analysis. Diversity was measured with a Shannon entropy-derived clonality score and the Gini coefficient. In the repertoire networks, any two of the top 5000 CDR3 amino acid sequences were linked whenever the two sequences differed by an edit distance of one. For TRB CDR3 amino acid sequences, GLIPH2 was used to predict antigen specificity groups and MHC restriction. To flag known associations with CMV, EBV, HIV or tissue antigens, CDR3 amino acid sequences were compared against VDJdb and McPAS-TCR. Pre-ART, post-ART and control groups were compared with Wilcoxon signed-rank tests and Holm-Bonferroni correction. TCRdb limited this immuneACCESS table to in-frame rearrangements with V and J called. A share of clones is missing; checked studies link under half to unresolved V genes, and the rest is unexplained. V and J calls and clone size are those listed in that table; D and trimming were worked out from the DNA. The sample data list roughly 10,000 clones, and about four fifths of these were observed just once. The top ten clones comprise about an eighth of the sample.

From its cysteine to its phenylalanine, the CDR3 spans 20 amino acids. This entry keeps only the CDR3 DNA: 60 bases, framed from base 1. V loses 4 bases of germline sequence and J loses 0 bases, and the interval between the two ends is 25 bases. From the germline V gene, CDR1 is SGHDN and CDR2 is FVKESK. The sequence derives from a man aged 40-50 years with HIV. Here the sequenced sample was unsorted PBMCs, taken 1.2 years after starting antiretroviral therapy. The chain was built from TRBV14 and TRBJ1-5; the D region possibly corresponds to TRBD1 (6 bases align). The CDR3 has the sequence CASSPAGWTAVGISNQPQHF. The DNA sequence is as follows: TGTGCCAGCAGCCCCGCCGGCTGGACAGCGGTGGGGATTAGCAATCAGCCCCAGCATTTT.